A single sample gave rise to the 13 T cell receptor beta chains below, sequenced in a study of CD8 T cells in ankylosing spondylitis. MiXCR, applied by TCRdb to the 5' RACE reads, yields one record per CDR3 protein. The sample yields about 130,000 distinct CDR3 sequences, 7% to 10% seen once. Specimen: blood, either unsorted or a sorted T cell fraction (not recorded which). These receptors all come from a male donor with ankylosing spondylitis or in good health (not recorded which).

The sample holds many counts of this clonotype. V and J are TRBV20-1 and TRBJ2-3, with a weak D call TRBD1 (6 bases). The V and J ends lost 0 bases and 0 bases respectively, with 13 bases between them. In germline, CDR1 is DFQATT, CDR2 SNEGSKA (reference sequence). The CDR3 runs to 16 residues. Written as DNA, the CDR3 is TGCAGTGCTAGAGATCCCGCAGGGGCTAGCACAGATACGCAGTATTTT. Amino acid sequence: CSARDPAGASTDTQYF.

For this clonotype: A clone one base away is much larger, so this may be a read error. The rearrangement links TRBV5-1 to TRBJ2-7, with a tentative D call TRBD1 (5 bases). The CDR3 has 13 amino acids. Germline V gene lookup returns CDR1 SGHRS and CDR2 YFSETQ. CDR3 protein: CASSWAGPYEQCF. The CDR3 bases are TGCGCCAGCAGCTGGGCAGGGCCCTACGAGCAGTGCTTC.

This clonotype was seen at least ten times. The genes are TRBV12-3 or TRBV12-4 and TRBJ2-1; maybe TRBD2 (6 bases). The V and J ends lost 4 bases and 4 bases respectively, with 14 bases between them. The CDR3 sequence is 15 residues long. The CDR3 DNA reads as TGTGCCAGCAGTTGGGACTTAGCCCCTTACAATGAGCAGTTCTTC. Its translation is CASSWDLAPYNEQFF.

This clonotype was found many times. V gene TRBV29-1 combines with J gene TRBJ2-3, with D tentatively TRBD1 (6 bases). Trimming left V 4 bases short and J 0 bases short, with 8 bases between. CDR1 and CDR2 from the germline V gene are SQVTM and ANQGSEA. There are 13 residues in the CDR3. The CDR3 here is CSVVQGSTDTQYF. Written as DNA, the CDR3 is TGCAGCGTTGTCCAGGGGAGCACAGATACGCAGTATTTT.

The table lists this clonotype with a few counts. Written as DNA, the CDR3 is TGCGCCAGCAGCCCCGGGGACAGAGATTACTACGAGCAGTACTTC. It encodes CASSPGDRDYYEQYF. The rearrangement uses TRBV5-1 and TRBJ2-7; the match to TRBD1 covers 7 bases. With V trimmed by 4 bases and J by 3 bases, 10 bases remained unmatched. Germline CDR1 and CDR2: SGHRS and YFSETQ. The CDR3 spans 15 residues.

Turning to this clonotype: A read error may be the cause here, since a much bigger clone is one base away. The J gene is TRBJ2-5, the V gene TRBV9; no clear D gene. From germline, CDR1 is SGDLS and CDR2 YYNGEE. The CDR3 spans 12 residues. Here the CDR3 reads CASRPGQEAQYF. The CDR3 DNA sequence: TGTGCCAGCAGACCGGGCCAAGAGGCCCAGTACTTC.

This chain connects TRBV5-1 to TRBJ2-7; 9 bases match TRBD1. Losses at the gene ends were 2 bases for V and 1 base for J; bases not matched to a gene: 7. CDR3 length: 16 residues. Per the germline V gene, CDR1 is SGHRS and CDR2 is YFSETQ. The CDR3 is CASSFRSGTGSYEQYF. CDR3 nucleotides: TGCGCCAGCAGCTTCCGATCCGGGACAGGGTCCTACGAGCAGTACTTC.

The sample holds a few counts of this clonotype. The CDR3 sequence: CSARSGGASFLAGQETQYF. CDR3 coding DNA: TGCAGTGCTAGATCAGGGGGCGCCTCTTTTCTAGCGGGGCAAGAGACCCAGTACTTC. The chain uses TRBV20-1 and TRBJ2-5; D perhaps matches TRBD2 (9 bases). The CDR3 covers 19 residues. V gave up 2 bases and J gave up 2 bases, with 27 bases separating them. Germline values: CDR1 DFQATT, CDR2 SNEGSKA (reference sequence).

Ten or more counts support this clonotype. CDR3 DNA: TGCAGTGCTAGAGAGGGGGTGGGACTCCACTCCTACGAGCAGTACTTC. Its protein product is CSAREGVGLHSYEQYF. The V and J genes are TRBV20-1 and TRBJ2-7; maybe TRBD2 (6 bases). Germline CDR1 DFQATT, CDR2 SNEGSKA (reference sequence). The V and J ends lost 0 bases and 0 bases respectively, with 15 bases between them. This CDR3 has 16 amino acids.

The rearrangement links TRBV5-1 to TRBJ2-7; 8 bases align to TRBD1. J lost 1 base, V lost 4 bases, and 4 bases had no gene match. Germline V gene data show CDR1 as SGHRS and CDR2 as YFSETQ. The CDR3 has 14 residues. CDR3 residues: CASSTRTGSYEQYF. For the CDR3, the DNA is TGCGCCAGCAGCACCAGGACAGGGTCCTACGAGCAGTACTTC. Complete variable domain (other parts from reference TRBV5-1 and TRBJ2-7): KAGVTQTPRYLIKTRGQQVTLSCSPISGHRSVSWYQQTPGQGLQFLFEYFSETQRNKGNFPGRFSGRQFSNSRSEMNVSTLELGDSALYLCASSTRTGSYEQYFGPGTRLTVT.

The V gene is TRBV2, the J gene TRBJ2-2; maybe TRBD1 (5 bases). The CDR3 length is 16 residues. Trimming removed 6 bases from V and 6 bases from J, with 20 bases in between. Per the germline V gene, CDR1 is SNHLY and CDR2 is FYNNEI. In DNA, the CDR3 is TGTGCCAGCAGGGACCGAAATACCCTCAGGGCCGGGGAGCTGTTTTTT. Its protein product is CASRDRNTLRAGELFF.

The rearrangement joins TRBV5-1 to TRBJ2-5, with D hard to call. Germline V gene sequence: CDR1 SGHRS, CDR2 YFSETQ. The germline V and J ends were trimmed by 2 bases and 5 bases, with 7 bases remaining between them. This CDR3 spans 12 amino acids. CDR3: CASSFTRETQYF. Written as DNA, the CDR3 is TGCGCCAGCAGCTTTACTCGGGAGACCCAGTACTTC.

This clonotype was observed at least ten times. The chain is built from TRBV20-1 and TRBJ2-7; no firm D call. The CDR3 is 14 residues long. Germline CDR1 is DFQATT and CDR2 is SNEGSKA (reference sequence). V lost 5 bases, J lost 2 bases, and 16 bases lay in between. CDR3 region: CSARPTRGAYEQYF. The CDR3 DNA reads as TGCAGTGCTCGCCCGACCCGAGGCGCCTACGAGCAGTACTTC.